This T cell receptor beta chain came from a study of human T cells and chemical hapten exposure. One entry per CDR3 protein, called by TCRdb with MiXCR from the RACE reads. The repertoire consists of over 50,000 distinct CDR3 sequences, with 9.6% occurring once and the leading ten covering roughly 10%. Germline lookup yields CDR1 SGDLS and CDR2 YYNGEE. After removal of 3 bases from V and 5 bases from J, the junction contained 6 bases not matched to a gene. The CDR3 is made up of 14 amino acids. The time point denotes: pre-sensitization, week 0. The treatment was: therapeutic diphenylcyclopropenone sensitization with weekly scalp DPC. Researchers extracted total RNA from unfractionated whole blood.

This TCR was recovered from a woman aged 25 to 45 with alopecia areata. Some clones in this sample may be carry-over from other donors' samples. The V and J genes are TRBV9 and TRBJ1-1; 8 bases align to TRBD1. Sequencing was performed on whole blood, taken in connection with sensitization to the hapten diphenylcyclopropenone (DPC). CDR3 nucleotides: TGTGCCAGCAGCGCCGGACAGGGCAGGACTGAAGCTTTCTTT. It yields the protein CASSAGQGRTEAFF.